Listed below are T cell receptor beta chains from one sample, sequenced in a study of blood T cell repertoires in COVID-19. Libraries were prepared by immunoSEQ multiplex PCR; TCRdb keeps only in-frame clonotypes and omits some of them. The sample includes around 160,000 clones, roughly 88% seen only once; the top ten take over 10%. The sequencing input was PBMCs or T cells enriched from blood (not recorded which). These receptors originate from a woman in her fifties or sixties who had recovered from COVID-19. Each CDR3 is given with its conserved first and last residue. D genes are given only for firm matches. Size tells how often a clone was seen (once, few, many) or the class of an expanded clone, and some rows leave it out.

once	TRBJ1-5	.	TRBV11-2	CASSTQGSNQPQHF	TGTGCCAGCAGCACCCAGGGGAGCAATCAGCCCCAGCATTTT
.	TRBJ2-7	.	TRBV20-1	CSPRDPYEQYF	TGCAGTCCTCGGGATCCCTACGAGCAGTACTTC
.	TRBJ1-5	.	TRBV7-8	CASSSQTGSNQPQHF	TGTGCCAGCAGCTCCCAAACAGGGAGCAACCAGCCCCAGCATTTT
.	TRBJ1-2	.	TRBV27	CASSLVGTSNYGYTF	TGTGCCAGCAGTTTAGTTGGGACATCTAACTATGGCTACACCTTC
.	TRBJ2-3	.	TRBV9	CASSAPGVDTQYF	TGTGCCAGCAGCGCACCCGGGGTGGATACGCAGTATTTT
.	TRBJ2-1	.	TRBV7-9	CASSSQGGSYNEQFF	TGTGCCAGCAGCTCACAGGGAGGGTCCTACAATGAGCAGTTCTTC
.	TRBJ2-5	TRBD1	TRBV3-1/TRBV3-2	CASSLQGTETQYF	TGTGCCAGCAGTCTACAGGGGACGGAGACCCAGTACTTC
.	TRBJ1-1	.	TRBV18	CASSDTGRTEAFF	TGTGCCAGCTCTGACACAGGAAGGACTGAAGCTTTCTTT
.	TRBJ2-5	.	TRBV29-1	CSGNTGSLGETQYF	TGCAGCGGGAACACAGGGAGCCTCGGAGAGACCCAGTACTTC
.	TRBJ1-1	.	TRBV4-1	CASSQTGSRLNTEAFF	TGCGCCAGCAGCCAAACTGGGAGCCGATTGAACACTGAAGCTTTCTTT
.	TRBJ2-4	TRBD1	TRBV5-4	CASSFQGAAKNIQYF	TGTGCCAGCAGCTTTCAGGGGGCGGCCAAAAACATTCAGTACTTC
.	TRBJ2-3	.	TRBV4-1	CASSHDRDRVSTDTQYF	TGCGCCAGCAGCCATGATAGAGACAGAGTTAGCACAGATACGCAGTATTTT
.	TRBJ2-3	.	TRBV2	CASRLAYTDTQYF	TGTGCCAGCAGGCTAGCGTACACAGATACGCAGTATTTT
.	TRBJ2-5	TRBD2	TRBV7-3	CASSLIAGETQYF	TGTGCCAGCAGCTTAATAGCGGGGGAGACCCAGTACTTC
.	TRBJ1-1	.	TRBV19	CASSPSRYTEAFF	TGTGCCAGTAGCCCTAGTCGGTACACTGAAGCTTTCTTT
few	TRBJ2-7	.	TRBV7-8	CASSFLTGVREQYF	TGTGCCAGCAGCTTCCTGACGGGAGTTCGCGAGCAGTACTTC
.	TRBJ1-3	.	TRBV5-1	CASSGDPRGTGNTIYF	TGCGCCAGCAGCGGGGACCCCAGGGGAACCGGAAACACCATATATTTT
few	TRBJ1-4	.	TRBV1	CTSSTCSGEKLFF	TGCACCAGCAGCACCTGCTCGGGTGAAAAACTGTTTTTT
once	TRBJ1-5	.	TRBV19	CASSIAGVYNQPQHF	TGTGCCAGTAGTATAGCCGGGGTTTACAATCAGCCCCAGCATTTT
.	TRBJ2-3	TRBD1	TRBV23-1	CARKGQGGFWSTDTQYF	TGCGCCAGGAAGGGACAGGGAGGATTTTGGAGCACAGATACGCAGTATTTT
once	TRBJ1-2	.	TRBV7-9	CASSLAGADGYTF	TGTGCCAGCAGCTTAGCGGGGGCAGACGGCTACACCTTC
many	TRBJ2-7	.	TRBV3-1/TRBV3-2	CASSHRDSYEQYF	TGTGCCAGCAGCCACCGGGACTCCTACGAGCAGTACTTC
.	TRBJ2-7	.	TRBV10-2	CASSETVSYEQYF	TGCGCCAGCAGTGAGACGGTTTCCTACGAGCAGTACTTC
few	TRBJ1-6	.	TRBV19	CASSIRGGSGSAPLHF	TGTGCCAGTAGTATCCGGGGGGGCAGCGGGAGCGCACCCCTCCACTTT
.	TRBJ2-3	TRBD2	TRBV29-1	CSVEASRGGVEDTQYF	TGCAGCGTTGAAGCCAGCCGGGGGGGGGTCGAAGATACGCAGTATTTT
.	TRBJ2-5	.	TRBV5-6	CASSFLSGGETQYF	TGTGCCAGCAGCTTCCTCTCGGGTGGAGAGACCCAGTACTTC
.	TRBJ1-1	.	TRBV5-1	CASSDQGSTTEAFF	TGCGCCAGCAGCGACCAGGGGTCGACCACTGAAGCTTTCTTT
.	TRBJ1-5	TRBD1	TRBV2	CASSLEGQGNQPQHF	TGTGCCAGCAGTTTAGAGGGACAGGGCAATCAGCCCCAGCATTTT
.	TRBJ1-2	.	TRBV29-1	CSVGGGNGYTF	TGCAGCGTTGGAGGGGGAAATGGCTACACCTTC
.	TRBJ1-1	.	TRBV18	CASSPSATGTEAFF	TGTGCCAGCTCACCCTCCGCCACGGGCACTGAAGCTTTCTTT